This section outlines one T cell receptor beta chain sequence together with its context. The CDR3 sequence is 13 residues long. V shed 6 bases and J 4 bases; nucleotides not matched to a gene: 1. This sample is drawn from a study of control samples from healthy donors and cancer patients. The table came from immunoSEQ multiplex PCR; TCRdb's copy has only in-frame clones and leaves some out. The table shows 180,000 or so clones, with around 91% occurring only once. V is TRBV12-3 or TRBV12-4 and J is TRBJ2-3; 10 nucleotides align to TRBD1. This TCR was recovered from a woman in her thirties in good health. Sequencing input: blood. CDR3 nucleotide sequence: TGTGCCAGCAGAGGACAGGGGGCAGATACGCAGTATTTT. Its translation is CASRGQGADTQYF.